Each of the 32 T cell receptor beta chains below was sequenced from the same sample in a study of blood T cell repertoires in COVID-19. Libraries were prepared by immunoSEQ multiplex PCR; TCRdb keeps only in-frame clonotypes and omits some of them. Of approximately 180,000 clones listed, 65% to 85% are singletons. The sample consisted of peripheral blood. Every receptor here comes from a woman aged 40 to 50 with COVID-19, enrolled during active disease.

The V and J genes are TRBV5-1 and TRBJ2-7; TRBD1 agrees at 11 bases. V dropped 4 bases and J dropped 3; count of bases not matched to a gene: 3. The germline CDR1 and CDR2 sequences are SGHRS and YFSETQ. The CDR3 totals 14 residues. The CDR3 DNA reads TGCGCCAGCAGCCCCGGGACAGGGGGCTACGAGCAGTACTTC. It codes for CASSPGTGGYEQYF.

The V gene is TRBV2, the J gene TRBJ1-2; D possibly corresponds to TRBD1 (5 bases). V was clipped by 5 bases and J by 4 bases, with 8 bases between them. The length of the CDR3 is 12 residues. Germline V lookup: CDR1 SNHLY, CDR2 FYNNEI. The CDR3 region is CASSKGIYGYTF. The CDR3 coding sequence is TGTGCCAGCAGTAAGGGGATCTATGGCTACACCTTC.

The chain couples TRBV6-5 to TRBJ1-2; 10 bases fit TRBD1. Looked up from germline, CDR1 is MNHEY and CDR2 is SVGAGI. This CDR3 contains 14 residues. Losses at the gene ends were 4 bases for V and 7 bases for J; bases not matched to a gene: 6. CDR3 loop: CASSLRTGGSGYTF. The CDR3 DNA reads TGTGCCAGCAGTTTAAGGACAGGGGGTAGTGGCTACACCTTC.

V usage is TRBV6-1 and J usage is TRBJ1-4; 8 nucleotides align to TRBD1. V shed 0 bases, J shed 9 bases, and the junction held 6 bases outside the gene matches. CDR1 and CDR2 (germline): MNHNS, SASEGT. This CDR3 contains 15 residues. The CDR3 nucleotides read TGTGCCAGCAGTGAAGCCGGGACAGGTGGTCAAAAACTGTTTTTT. This translates into CASSEAGTGGQKLFF.

The chain combines TRBV7-9 with TRBJ2-5; 9 nucleotides align to TRBD1. The CDR3 length is 14 residues. Germline loops: CDR1 SEHNR, CDR2 FQNEAQ (reference sequence). With 8 bases clipped from V and 2 bases from J, the junction kept 6 bases outside the gene matches. CDR3 in DNA: TGTGCCAGCGGCGGGGACAGGGCGCAAGAGACCCAGTACTTC. Protein product: CASGGDRAQETQYF.

J is TRBJ2-5 and V is TRBV29-1; TRBD2 aligns across 10 bases. Germline V gene sequence: CDR1 SQVTM, CDR2 ANQGSEA. The trim removed 8 bases at V and 4 bases at J, leaving 7 bases unmatched. The CDR3 has 13 residues. CDR3 sequence reads: CSPSLAGAETQYF. The CDR3 DNA is TGCAGCCCCTCCCTAGCGGGAGCAGAGACCCAGTACTTC.

The V and J genes are TRBV29-1 and TRBJ1-2; TRBD1 matches at 8 bases. Trimming removed 7 bases from V and 4 bases from J; junction bases left unmatched: 8. This CDR3 has 13 residues. Germline values: CDR1 SQVTM, CDR2 ANQGSEA. CDR3 residues: CSGTQGAGYGYTF. CDR3 in DNA: TGCAGCGGCACCCAGGGGGCAGGCTATGGCTACACCTTC.

Notes on this clone: The identical CDR3 is also encoded by other nucleotide sequences in the sample. The gene calls are TRBV6-5 and TRBJ2-1; 10 bases line up with TRBD1. This CDR3 contains 15 residues. Germline CDR1 reads MNHEY; CDR2 reads SVGAGI. Losses at the gene ends were 3 bases for V and 5 bases for J; bases not matched to a gene: 4. The DNA of the CDR3 is TGTGCCAGCAGTTATGGGGACAGGGGCAACAATGAGCAGTTCTTC. This sequence encodes CASSYGDRGNNEQFF.

The rearrangement joins TRBV19 to TRBJ2-2, with 8 nucleotides matching TRBD1. CDR1 is LNHDA, CDR2 SQIVND, per germline (reference sequence). This CDR3 is built from 17 residues. Trimming removed 6 bases from V and 3 bases from J; junction bases left unmatched: 12. The CDR3 region has the DNA TGTGCCAGTAGCCTGTTGTCTGGACAGGGATACACCGGGGAGCTGTTTTTT. The encoded protein is CASSLLSGQGYTGELFF. The whole variable domain, filled in from reference TRBV19 and TRBJ2-2, reads DGGITQSPKYLFRKEGQNVTLSCEQNLNHDAMYWYRQDPGQGLRLIYYSQIVNDFQKGDIAEGYSVSREKKESFPLTVTSAQKNPTAFYLCASSLLSGQGYTGELFFGEGSRLTVL.

The chain recombines TRBV6-5 with TRBJ2-7; 7 nucleotides agree with TRBD2. The V and J ends lost 4 bases and 3 bases, in that order; junction bases with no gene match: 6. CDR1 MNHEY and CDR2 SVGAGI come from the germline V gene. The CDR3 totals 14 residues. Here the CDR3 reads CASSFWGEGYEQYF. CDR3 in DNA: TGTGCCAGCAGTTTCTGGGGGGAGGGCTACGAGCAGTACTTC.

The gene calls are TRBV9 and TRBJ2-3; 8 nucleotides agree with TRBD1. J was trimmed by 0 bases and V by 0 bases; bases with no gene match: 12. This CDR3 contains 19 residues. Per the germline V gene, CDR1 is SGDLS and CDR2 is YYNGEE. CDR3 sequence: CASSVDLGPGTGSTDTQYF. DNA for the CDR3: TGTGCCAGCAGCGTAGATTTGGGGCCCGGGACAGGAAGCACAGATACGCAGTATTTT.

The V gene is TRBV7-9, the J gene TRBJ2-4; D uncertain. With 4 bases removed from V and 0 bases from J, the gap between germline ends came to 7 bases. This CDR3 region has 14 residues. Germline V gene lookup returns CDR1 SEHNR and CDR2 FQNEAQ (reference sequence). CDR3: CASSYVVAKNIQYF. The CDR3 bases are TGTGCCAGCAGCTACGTAGTAGCCAAAAACATTCAGTACTTC.

The genes are TRBV27 and TRBJ1-5, with TRBD1 as a possible D gene (6 bases). This CDR3 has 13 residues. CDR1 MNHEY and CDR2 SMNVEV come from the germline V gene (reference sequence). The V end lost 8 bases, the J end lost 2 bases, and 10 bases lay between the germline ends. CDR3 bases: TGTGCCAGCCGGGACACTGGCAATCAGCCCCAGCATTTT. This translates into CASRDTGNQPQHF.

The chain employs TRBV3-1 (or the pseudogene TRBV3-2) and TRBJ1-1; D gene ambiguous. V lost 2 bases, J lost 2 bases, and 9 bases lay in between. The germline gives CDR1 LGHDT, CDR2 YNNKEL (reference sequence). The CDR3 is made up of 14 amino acids. The CDR3 spells CASSQLYRNTEAFF. The CDR3 DNA follows: TGTGCCAGCAGCCAACTTTACAGAAACACTGAAGCTTTCTTT.

The genes are TRBV3-1 (or the pseudogene TRBV3-2) and TRBJ2-1; 9 positions match TRBD2. Germline V CDR1 and CDR2: LGHDT, YNNKEL (reference sequence). V was clipped by 10 bases and J by 13 bases; unmatched bases: 8. The CDR3 extends over 11 amino acids. CDR3 loop: CATSGTVAQFF. CDR3 in DNA: TGTGCCACTAGCGGGACTGTAGCTCAGTTCTTC.

J is TRBJ2-5 and V is TRBV5-1; a weak D match, TRBD1 (6 bases). CDR1 and CDR2 from the germline V gene are SGHRS and YFSETQ. This CDR3 region has 14 residues. Trimming shortened V by 2 bases and J by 2 bases, and 10 bases separated the two germline ends. CDR3 coding DNA: TGCGCCAGCAGCTTCAGGCAGGGGCAAGAGACCCAGTACTTC. Translated: CASSFRQGQETQYF.

The genes are TRBV12-5 and TRBJ1-1, with 7 bases aligning to TRBD1. Germline V lookup: CDR1 LGHNT, CDR2 FRNRAP. The CDR3 extends over 12 amino acids. J gave up 8 bases and V 5 bases, and 5 bases lay outside the gene matches. CDR3 DNA sequence: TGTGCTAGTGGTCTCGGGACAGTGGAAGCTTTCTTT. Amino acid sequence: CASGLGTVEAFF.

V and J are TRBV4-2 and TRBJ2-1; weak D call: TRBD2 (6 bases). With 5 bases removed from V and 8 bases from J, the gap between germline ends came to 19 bases. Germline loops: CDR1 LGHNA, CDR2 YNFKEQ. CDR3 size: 15 residues. For the CDR3, the DNA is TGTGCCAGCAGCTCGCGTGCCGGGAGTAGCCATGAGCAGTTCTTC. Its translation: CASSSRAGSSHEQFF.

For the CDR3, the DNA is TGCGCCAGCAGCCCGACGTTTACCGGGAGCTCCTACGAGCAGTACTTC. Translating gives CASSPTFTGSSYEQYF. The V and J genes are TRBV5-1 and TRBJ2-7; tentative D call: TRBD2 (6 bases). Germline V gene data show CDR1 as SGHRS and CDR2 as YFSETQ. This CDR3 has 16 residues. V lost 4 bases and J lost 0, with 17 bases in between.

The gene calls are TRBV5-8 and TRBJ1-1; 11 positions agree with TRBD1. This CDR3 comprises 15 residues. Germline CDR1 SGHTS, CDR2 YDEGEE. With V trimmed by 0 bases and J by 4 bases, 2 bases remained unmatched. CDR3: CASSLGGTGGTEAFF. The CDR3 DNA follows: TGTGCCAGCAGCTTGGGAGGGACAGGGGGCACTGAAGCTTTCTTT.

Turning to this clone: Other DNA sequences of this sample code for an identical CDR3. The chain joins TRBV12-3 or TRBV12-4 to TRBJ2-7; D is unclear. The CDR3 totals 12 residues. Trimming removed 5 bases from V and 0 bases from J, with 5 bases in between. The CDR3 region has the DNA TGTGCCAGCAGTCCGAGCTCCTACGAGCAGTACTTC. Protein product: CASSPSSYEQYF.

The rearrangement links TRBV27 to TRBJ2-1; D might be TRBD1 (5 bases). Deletions cut 6 bases from V and 3 bases from J, with 9 bases between. Per the germline V gene, CDR1 is MNHEY and CDR2 is SMNVEV (reference sequence). This CDR3 is 13 amino acids long. The CDR3 nucleotides are TGTGCCAGCAGACCGGACAACTACAATGAGCAGTTCTTC. Encoded protein: CASRPDNYNEQFF.

This clone appeared a few times. The rearrangement uses TRBV7-2 and TRBJ1-1, with D possibly being TRBD1 (5 bases). The V gene's germline CDR1 is SGHTA and CDR2 FQGNSA. Trimming cost V 5 bases and J 3 bases, with 13 bases left between them. The CDR3 extends over 14 amino acids. This chain's CDR3 is CASSPRPGDTEAFF. The DNA of the CDR3 is TGTGCCAGCAGCCCCCGGCCGGGGGACACTGAAGCTTTCTTT.

J is TRBJ2-1 and V is TRBV5-1; D not certain. This CDR3 is 15 amino acids long. Germline-derived CDR1 and CDR2 are SGHRS and YFSETQ. Trimming left V 5 bases short and J 1 base short, with 13 bases between. CDR3 DNA sequence: TGCGCCAGCAGTGGTTTTAGTACTTCCTACAATGAGCAGTTCTTC. It is translated as CASSGFSTSYNEQFF.

The rearrangement joins TRBV18 to TRBJ2-2; 8 nucleotides match TRBD1. V lost 3 bases and J lost 0; bases outside the gene matches: 6. The germline gives CDR1 KGHSH, CDR2 LQKENI. This CDR3 region has 17 residues. The CDR3 nucleotides read TGTGCCAGCTCACCTATTTGGACAGGGCCGAACACCGGGGAGCTGTTTTTT. It codes for CASSPIWTGPNTGELFF.

The chain employs TRBV5-4 and TRBJ2-7; D possibly corresponds to TRBD1 (6 bases). The CDR3 is 14 residues long. In germline, CDR1 is SGHNT, CDR2 YYREEE (reference sequence). The V gene lost 5 bases and the J gene lost 1 base, with 13 bases spanning the gap. This chain's CDR3 is CASRSYRESYEQYF. The CDR3 coding sequence is TGTGCCAGCAGATCCTACAGGGAATCCTACGAGCAGTACTTC.

V gene TRBV4-1 combines with J gene TRBJ2-7, with 7 bases lining up with TRBD1. V shed 4 bases and J 3 bases; nucleotides not matched to a gene: 3. The CDR3 is 13 residues long. In germline, CDR1 is MGHRA, CDR2 YSYEKL. The CDR3 spells CASSRQGDYEQYF. CDR3 DNA sequence: TGCGCCAGCAGCCGACAGGGCGACTACGAGCAGTACTTC.

This rearrangement joins TRBV11-2 to TRBJ2-1, with TRBD2 matching 9 bases. Germline loops: CDR1 SGHAT, CDR2 FQNNGV. The CDR3 is 17 residues long. V trimming: 5 bases; J trimming: 4 bases; junction bases outside the gene matches: 12. In DNA, the CDR3 is TGTGCCAGCAGCCGTACTAGCGGGCGATTTGCTTACAATGAGCAGTTCTTC. Its protein is CASSRTSGRFAYNEQFF.

This clone was observed once. This chain connects TRBV5-6 to TRBJ1-2; D not certain. Germline assignment: CDR1 SGHDT and CDR2 YYEEEE. This CDR3 comprises 11 residues. V was clipped by 0 bases and J by 6 bases, with 3 bases between them. CDR3 region: CASSLADGYTF. The CDR3 region has the DNA TGTGCCAGCAGCTTGGCCGATGGCTACACCTTC.

J is TRBJ1-1 and V is TRBV6-5; D uncertain. Germline CDR1 and CDR2: MNHEY and SVGAGI. The V gene lost 8 bases and the J gene lost 0 bases, with 13 bases spanning the gap. The CDR3 contains 14 residues. The CDR3 coding sequence is TGTGCCAGCCAGGCCAGAATAATGAACACTGAAGCTTTCTTT. Residues: CASQARIMNTEAFF.

The rearrangement joins TRBV18 to TRBJ1-5; perhaps TRBD1 as D (5 bases). Germline CDR1 is KGHSH and CDR2 is LQKENI. The CDR3 length is 14 residues. The V end was cut by 2 bases, the J end by 4 bases, with 9 bases between. CDR3 amino acids: CASSPRTLNQPQHF. Here the CDR3 DNA reads TGTGCCAGCTCACCAAGGACACTAAATCAGCCCCAGCATTTT. Combining the CDR3 with reference TRBV18 and TRBJ1-5 gives the whole variable domain NAGVMQNPRHLVRRRGQEARLRCSPMKGHSHVYWYRQLPEEGLKFMVYLQKENIIDESGMPKERFSAEFPKEGPSILRIQQVVRGDSAAYFCASSPRTLNQPQHFGDGTRLSIL.

The chain uses TRBV14 and TRBJ1-6; D is possibly TRBD1 (5 bases). Per germline, CDR1 SGHDN and CDR2 FVKESK. CDR3 length: 14 amino acids. V lost 0 bases, J lost 10 bases, and 10 bases lay in between. As DNA, the CDR3 is TGTGCCAGCAGCCAAGATCAGGGTGGCTCACCCCTCCACTTT. It codes for CASSQDQGGSPLHF.